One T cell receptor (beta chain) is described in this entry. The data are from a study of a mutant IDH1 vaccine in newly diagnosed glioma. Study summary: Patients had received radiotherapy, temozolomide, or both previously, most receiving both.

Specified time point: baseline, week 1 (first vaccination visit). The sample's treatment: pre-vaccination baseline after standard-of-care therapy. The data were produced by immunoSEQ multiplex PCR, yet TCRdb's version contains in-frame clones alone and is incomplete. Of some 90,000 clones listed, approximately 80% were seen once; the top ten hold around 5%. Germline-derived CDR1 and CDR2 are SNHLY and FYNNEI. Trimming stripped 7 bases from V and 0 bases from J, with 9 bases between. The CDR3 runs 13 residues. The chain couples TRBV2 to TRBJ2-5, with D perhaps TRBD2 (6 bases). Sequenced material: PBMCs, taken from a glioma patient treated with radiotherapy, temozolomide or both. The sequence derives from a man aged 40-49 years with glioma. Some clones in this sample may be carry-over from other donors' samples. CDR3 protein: CASTRGYQETQYF. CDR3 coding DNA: TGTGCCAGCACCCGGGGGTACCAAGAGACCCAGTACTTC.